One and the same sample provided the 17 T cell receptor beta chains below, sequenced in a study of CD4 T cells in relation to SARS-CoV-2 and coronaviruses (dated by TCRdb to 2020 to 2023). The method was the immunoSEQ multiplex PCR assay. The table was pulled from immuneACCESS by TCRdb, which kept in-frame rearrangements only. Such tables lose some clones; where checked, under half of the loss comes from unresolved V genes, and the rest has no known cause. Across this sample there are 35,000 to 40,000 clones, with 75% to 90% seen only once. The ten largest make up 3.1% of the sample. Specimen: memory CD4+ T cells from PBMCs. This sample's cell subset or site label indicates: memory (non-naive) CD4+ T cells. The receptors derive from an adult with COVID-19.

This rearrangement joins TRBV27 to TRBJ2-1; D is unclear. The CDR3 consists of 17 residues. The germline CDR1 and CDR2 sequences are MNHEY and SMNVEV (reference sequence). Trimming shortened V by 5 bases and J by 0 bases, and 17 bases separated the two germline ends. DNA for the CDR3: TGTGCCAGCAGTCTCTATAAAACAAGACGCTCCTACAATGAGCAGTTCTTC. This sequence encodes CASSLYKTRRSYNEQFF.

This chain links TRBV7-8 with TRBJ2-2; the D is unclear. V was trimmed by 6 bases and J by 2 bases, leaving 13 bases between them. This CDR3 region has 15 residues. Germline-derived CDR1 and CDR2 are SGHVS and FQNEAQ. CDR3 sequence (DNA): TGTGCCAGCAGACTTAGCCCGGACAACACCGGGGAGCTGTTTTTT. Its protein product is CASRLSPDNTGELFF.

V usage is TRBV5-1 and J usage is TRBJ2-7; no firm D call. The CDR3 sequence is 15 residues long. V was cut by 6 bases and J by 4 bases, with 20 bases left in between. Germline lookup yields CDR1 SGHRS and CDR2 YFSETQ. The CDR3 sequence: CASNHGRSGPYEQYF. Here the CDR3 DNA reads TGCGCCAGCAACCACGGCCGGTCGGGCCCTTACGAGCAGTACTTC.

The chain couples TRBV5-1 to TRBJ2-3; no definite D call. Trimming removed 4 bases from V and 6 bases from J, with 12 bases in between. CDR3 size: 13 residues. In germline, CDR1 is SGHRS, CDR2 YFSETQ. CDR3 in amino acids: CASSTRTMDTQYF. CDR3 in DNA: TGCGCCAGCAGCACAAGAACTATGGATACGCAGTATTTT.

This sequence joins TRBV5-1 and TRBJ2-1; the match to TRBD2 covers 10 bases. Germline loops: CDR1 SGHRS, CDR2 YFSETQ. This CDR3 has 21 residues. V lost 5 bases to trimming and J lost 6 bases; unmatched junction nucleotides: 26. The CDR3 nucleotides are TGCGCCAGCAGATTCCCCCGAAGCGGGAGGGCCGAGGTGACGAGGGGCAATGAGCAGTTCTTC. Translation: CASRFPRSGRAEVTRGNEQFF.

V and J are TRBV6-5 and TRBJ2-6, with D possibly TRBD1 on 5 matching bases. V dropped 7 bases and J dropped 0 bases, with 10 bases sitting between them. The CDR3 spans 15 residues. Germline-derived CDR1 and CDR2 are MNHEY and SVGAGI. CDR3 DNA: TGTGCCAGCAATCCCAGGGACTCTGGGGCCAACGTCCTGACTTTC. This sequence encodes CASNPRDSGANVLTF.

The CDR3 loop is CASSLTGGGNQETQYF. Written as DNA, the CDR3 is TGTGCCAGCAGTCTGACTGGCGGGGGGAACCAAGAGACCCAGTACTTC. The chain carries TRBV27 and TRBJ2-5; 8 bases are a match to TRBD2. This CDR3 contains 16 residues. Per the germline V gene, CDR1 is MNHEY and CDR2 is SMNVEV (reference sequence). V shed 5 bases, J shed 0 bases, and the junction held 8 bases outside the gene matches.

The chain joins TRBV18 to TRBJ2-7; D unresolved. The CDR3 extends over 13 amino acids. Germline CDR1 and CDR2: KGHSH and LQKENI. With 5 bases removed from V and 2 bases from J, the gap between germline ends came to 10 bases. This chain's CDR3 is CASSTNSAYEQYF. The CDR3 DNA sequence: TGTGCCAGCTCAACTAACTCAGCCTACGAGCAGTACTTC.

CDR3 region: CASSPPGTITDTQYF. CDR3 coding DNA: TGTGCCAGCAGCCCCCCCGGGACTATCACAGATACGCAGTATTTT. The chain has TRBV9 and TRBJ2-3; TRBD2 aligns across 7 bases. This CDR3 spans 15 amino acids. Unmatched junction bases numbered 7, after V lost 4 bases and J lost 2 bases. Germline lookup yields CDR1 SGDLS and CDR2 YYNGEE.

The genes are TRBV6-5 and TRBJ1-2; the D is unclear. The CDR3 runs to 14 residues. V was cut by 2 bases and J by 1 base, with 8 bases left in between. The V gene's germline CDR1 is MNHEY and CDR2 SVGAGI. CDR3 sequence: CASSYIGRNYGYTF. The CDR3 DNA reads as TGTGCCAGCAGTTACATTGGTCGTAACTATGGCTACACCTTC.

This sequence joins TRBV24-1 and TRBJ1-1, with TRBD1 matching 9 bases. J was trimmed by 6 bases and V by 5 bases; bases with no gene match: 9. The germline V gene encodes CDR1 KGHDR and CDR2 SFDVKD. The CDR3 totals 15 residues. CDR3 DNA sequence: TGTGCCACCAGTGGGGAACAGGGGGCTGGTTCTGAAGCTTTCTTT. Residues: CATSGEQGAGSEAFF.

V is TRBV2 and J is TRBJ1-5; 10 bases agree with TRBD1. The junction had 6 bases not matched to a gene; V was cut back by 6 bases and J by 4 bases. This CDR3 region has 15 residues. The germline V gene has CDR1 SNHLY and CDR2 FYNNEI. CDR3 in amino acids: CASRLRTGGNQPQHF. The CDR3 nucleotides read TGTGCCAGCAGACTTAGGACAGGGGGGAATCAGCCCCAGCATTTT.

This chain connects TRBV7-2 to TRBJ1-2, with D perhaps matching TRBD1 (5 bases). CDR1 is SGHTA, CDR2 FQGNSA, per germline. V was cut by 4 bases and J by 4 bases, with 13 bases left in between. The CDR3 is 14 amino acids. The CDR3 nucleotides are TGTGCCAGCAGCTCAGGACACGGTCGCTATGGCTACACCTTC. This gives the protein CASSSGHGRYGYTF. Based on the CDR3 plus reference TRBV7-2 and TRBJ1-2, the full variable domain is GAGVSQSPSNKVTEKGKDVELRCDPISGHTALYWYRQSLGQGLEFLIYFQGNSAPDKSGLPSDRFSAERTGGSVSTLTIQRTQQEDSAVYLCASSSGHGRYGYTFGSGTRLTVV.

About this clone itself: The DNA is omitted, as the CDR3 cannot be located on it reliably, and the CDR3 follows TCRdb's listing. The V gene is TRBV4-1, the J gene TRBJ1-5. The CDR3 totals 17 residues, both ends included. CDR1 and CDR2 (germline): MGHRA, YSYEKL. The chain's CDR3 is CASSQADMGLFFGPQHF.

The rearrangement joins TRBV28 to TRBJ2-1; 11 nucleotides agree with TRBD2. The CDR3 sequence is 15 residues long. Trimming at V came to 8 bases and at J to 6 bases, leaving 9 bases not matched to a gene. In germline, CDR1 is MDHEN, CDR2 SYDVKM. The CDR3 is CASGDLAGGLNEQFF. CDR3 DNA sequence: TGTGCCAGCGGCGATCTAGCGGGAGGCCTCAATGAGCAGTTCTTC.

V gene TRBV19 combines with J gene TRBJ2-5; 8 bases map to TRBD1. After removal of 6 bases from V and 5 bases from J, the junction contained 14 bases not matched to a gene. The CDR3 consists of 16 residues. Germline V lookup: CDR1 LNHDA, CDR2 SQIVND (reference sequence). DNA for the CDR3: TGTGCCAGTAGCAAACCCTCAGGGGGCGGAAAGGAGACCCAGTACTTC. Translated, it gives CASSKPSGGGKETQYF.

This chain joins TRBV6-1 and TRBJ1-1; D ambiguous. V lost 10 bases to trimming and J lost 0 bases, with 12 bases between them. Germline CDR1 and CDR2: MNHNS and SASEGT. The CDR3 covers 13 residues. CDR3 bases: TGTGCCACCTTACAGTCTCTGAACACTGAAGCTTTCTTT. This gives the protein CATLQSLNTEAFF.